The present entry profiles one TCR beta chain with its context. As yet, its antigen is unknown. These data are taken from a study of T cells in localized non-small cell lung cancer. The assay was immunoSEQ multiplex PCR, and TCRdb's table has in-frame clones only and misses some. The sample holds about 36,000 clones, approximately 90% seen once. There are 14 residues in the CDR3. V was trimmed by 0 bases and J by 8 bases, leaving 14 bases between them. Regarding the study as a whole: A single tumor region was sequenced, leaving heterogeneity possible. Exceeding tumor, uninvolved adjacent lung had the highest T cell clonality. Adjacent lung tissue had a median roughly 62 of the top 100 clones found in the tumor.

The chain combines TRBV5-7 with TRBJ1-1; D is possibly TRBD1 (6 bases). TRBV5-7 is identified as an open reading frame with a role that is uncertain. The starting material was peripheral blood, obtained before any cancer treatment. The TCR comes from a woman aged 35-75 years with stage I lung adenocarcinoma. The CDR3 region has the DNA TGTGCCAGCAGCTTGGGCGGGGCCGGGACAGAAGCTTTCTTT. It encodes CASSLGGAGTEAFF.